At least ten counts were recorded for the clone carrying this T cell receptor (beta chain). The source of the sample is a study of patients with pleural tuberculosis. V was pared by 4 bases and J by 5 bases, with 15 bases between. CDR3 size: 14 residues. CDR1 and CDR2 (germline): LGHDT, YNNKEL (reference sequence). TCRdb re-called the reads through MiXCR, storing one row per CDR3 protein. The data hold 29,000 or so distinct CDR3 sequences, with 15% to 20% observed a single time. This clonotype originated in a human donor with pleural tuberculosis. The chain carries TRBV3-1 and TRBJ2-7; D is possibly TRBD2 (6 bases). The sequenced sample was peripheral blood. The CDR3 region is CASSRGSGSDEQYF. CDR3 DNA: TGTGCCAGCAGCCGGGGTAGCGGTTCAGACGAGCAGTACTTC.